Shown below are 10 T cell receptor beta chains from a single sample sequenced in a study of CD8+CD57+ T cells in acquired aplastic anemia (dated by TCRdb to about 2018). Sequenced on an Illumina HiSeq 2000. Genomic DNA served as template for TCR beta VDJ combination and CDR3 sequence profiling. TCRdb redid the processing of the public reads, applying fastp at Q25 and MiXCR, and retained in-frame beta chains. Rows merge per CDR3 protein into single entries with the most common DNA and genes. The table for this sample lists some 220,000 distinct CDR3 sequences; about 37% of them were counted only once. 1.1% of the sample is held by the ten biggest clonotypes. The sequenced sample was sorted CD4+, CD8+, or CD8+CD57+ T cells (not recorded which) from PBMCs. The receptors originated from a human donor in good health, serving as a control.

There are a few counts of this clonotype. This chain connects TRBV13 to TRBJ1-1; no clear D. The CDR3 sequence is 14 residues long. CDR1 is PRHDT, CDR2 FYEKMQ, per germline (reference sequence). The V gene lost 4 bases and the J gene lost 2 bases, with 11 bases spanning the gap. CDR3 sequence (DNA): TGTGCCAGCAGCTCCGGTCCGCCAAACACTGAAGCTTTCTTT. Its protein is CASSSGPPNTEAFF.

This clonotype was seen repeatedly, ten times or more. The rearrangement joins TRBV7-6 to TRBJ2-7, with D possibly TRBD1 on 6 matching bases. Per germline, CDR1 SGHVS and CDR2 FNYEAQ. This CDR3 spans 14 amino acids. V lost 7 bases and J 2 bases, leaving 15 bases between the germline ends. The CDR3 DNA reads TGTGCCAGCACCCTGAAACAGGGCCCCTACGAGCAGTACTTC. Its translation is CASTLKQGPYEQYF.

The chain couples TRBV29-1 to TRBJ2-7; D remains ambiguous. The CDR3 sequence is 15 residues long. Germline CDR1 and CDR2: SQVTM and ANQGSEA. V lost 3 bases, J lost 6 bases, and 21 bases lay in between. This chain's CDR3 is CSVDPLLTARPEQYF. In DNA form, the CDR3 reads TGCAGCGTTGATCCGTTGCTCACAGCCCGCCCCGAGCAGTACTTC.

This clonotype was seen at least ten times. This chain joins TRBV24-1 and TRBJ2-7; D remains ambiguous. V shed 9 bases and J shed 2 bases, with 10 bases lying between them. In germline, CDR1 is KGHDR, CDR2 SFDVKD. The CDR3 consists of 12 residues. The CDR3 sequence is CATEDGTYEQYF. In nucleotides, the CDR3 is TGTGCCACCGAGGACGGAACCTACGAGCAGTACTTC.

CDR3 bases: TGTGCCAGCAGCCAAACAGGGGCGAGATATGGCTACACCTTC. Amino acids: CASSQTGARYGYTF. This rearrangement joins TRBV2 to TRBJ1-2; 7 bases align to TRBD1. The CDR3 consists of 14 residues. Germline values: CDR1 SNHLY, CDR2 FYNNEI. Trimming took 6 bases from V and 5 from J; bases not matched to a gene: 9.

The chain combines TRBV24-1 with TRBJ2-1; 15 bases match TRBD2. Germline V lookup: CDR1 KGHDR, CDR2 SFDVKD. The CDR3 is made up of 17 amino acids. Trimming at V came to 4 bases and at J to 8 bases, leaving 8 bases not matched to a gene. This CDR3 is CATSDGLAGGPLDEQFF. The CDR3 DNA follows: TGTGCCACCAGTGACGGACTAGCGGGAGGGCCATTGGATGAGCAGTTCTTC.

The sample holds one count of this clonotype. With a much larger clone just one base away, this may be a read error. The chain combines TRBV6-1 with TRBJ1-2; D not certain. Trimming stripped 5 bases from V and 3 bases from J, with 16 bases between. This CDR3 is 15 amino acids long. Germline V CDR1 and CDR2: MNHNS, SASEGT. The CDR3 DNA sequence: TGTGCCAGCAGTCCCCGGCGGGCGGGTGACTATGGCTACACCTTC. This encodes CASSPRRAGDYGYTF.

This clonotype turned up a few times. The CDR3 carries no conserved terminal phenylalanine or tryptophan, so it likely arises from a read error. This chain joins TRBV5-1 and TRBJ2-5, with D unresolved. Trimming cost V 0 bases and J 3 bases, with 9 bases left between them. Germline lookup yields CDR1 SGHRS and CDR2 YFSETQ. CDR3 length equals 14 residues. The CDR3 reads CASSLVDREETQYL. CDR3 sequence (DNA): TGCGCCAGCAGCTTGGTTGATAGGGAAGAGACCCAGTACCTC.

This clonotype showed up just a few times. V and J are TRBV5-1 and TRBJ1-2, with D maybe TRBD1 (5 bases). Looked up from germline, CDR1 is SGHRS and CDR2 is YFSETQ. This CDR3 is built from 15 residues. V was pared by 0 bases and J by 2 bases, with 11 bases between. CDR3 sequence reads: CASSLVGGTNYGYTF. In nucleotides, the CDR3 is TGCGCCAGCAGCTTGGTGGGGGGGACCAACTATGGCTACACCTTC. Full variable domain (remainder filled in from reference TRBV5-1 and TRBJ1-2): KAGVTQTPRYLIKTRGQQVTLSCSPISGHRSVSWYQQTPGQGLQFLFEYFSETQRNKGNFPGRFSGRQFSNSRSEMNVSTLELGDSALYLCASSLVGGTNYGYTFGSGTRLTVV.

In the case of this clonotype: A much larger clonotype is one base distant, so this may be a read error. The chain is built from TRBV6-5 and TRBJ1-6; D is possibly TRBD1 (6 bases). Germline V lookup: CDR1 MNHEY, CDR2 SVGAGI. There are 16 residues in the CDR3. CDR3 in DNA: TGTGCCAGCGGTTACTCGCCCAGGGGTGTAAGATCACCCCTCCACTTT. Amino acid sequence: CASGYSPRGVRSPLHF.